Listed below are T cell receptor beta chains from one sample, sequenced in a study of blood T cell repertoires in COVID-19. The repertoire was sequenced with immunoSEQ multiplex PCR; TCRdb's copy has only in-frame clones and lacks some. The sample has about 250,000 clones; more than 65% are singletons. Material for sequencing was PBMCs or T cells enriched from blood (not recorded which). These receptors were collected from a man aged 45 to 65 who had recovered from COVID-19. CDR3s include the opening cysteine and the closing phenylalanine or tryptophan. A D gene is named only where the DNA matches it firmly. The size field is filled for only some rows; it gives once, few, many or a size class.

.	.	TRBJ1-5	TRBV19	CASSQRQKGQPQHF	TGTGCCAGTAGTCAACGACAGAAGGGTCAGCCCCAGCATTTT
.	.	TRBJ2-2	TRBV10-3	CAISESSLRTRTGELFF	TGTGCCATCAGTGAGTCTAGCCTACGAACGCGCACCGGGGAGCTGTTTTTT
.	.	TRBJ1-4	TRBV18	CASSTRGGSWEEKLFF	TGTGCCAGCTCCACCCGAGGAGGGTCATGGGAAGAAAAACTGTTTTTT
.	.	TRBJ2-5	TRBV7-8	CASSSTGKTSSEETQYF	TGTGCCAGCAGCTCCACAGGGAAGACTAGCAGCGAAGAGACCCAGTACTTC
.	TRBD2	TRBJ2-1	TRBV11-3	CASSPRSSGGFSEQFF	TGTGCCAGCAGCCCCCGGTCTAGCGGGGGGTTCTCTGAGCAGTTCTTC
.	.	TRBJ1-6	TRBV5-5	CASSRTGSGNSPLHF	TGTGCCAGCAGCCGCACAGGGTCGGGCAATTCACCCCTCCACTTT
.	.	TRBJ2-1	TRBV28	CASSLPRPNEQFF	TGTGCCAGCAGTCTTCCTAGGCCCAATGAGCAGTTCTTC
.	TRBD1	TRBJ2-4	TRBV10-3	CAISGGTGKNIQYF	TGTGCCATCAGTGGGGGGACAGGGAAAAACATTCAGTACTTC
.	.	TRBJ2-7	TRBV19	CASSYGLSYEQYF	TGTGCCAGTAGTTACGGACTATCCTACGAGCAGTACTTC
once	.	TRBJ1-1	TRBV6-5	CASSATANTEAFF	TGTGCCAGCAGCGCGACTGCAAACACTGAAGCTTTCTTT
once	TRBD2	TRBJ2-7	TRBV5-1	CASSATSGGGEQYF	TGCGCCAGCAGCGCAACTAGCGGGGGAGGCGAGCAGTACTTC
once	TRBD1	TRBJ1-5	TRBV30	CAWSLTGSQPQHF	TGTGCCTGGAGTTTGACAGGGAGTCAGCCCCAGCATTTT
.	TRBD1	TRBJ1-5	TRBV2	CASSWGQDRAGQPQHF	TGTGCCAGCAGTTGGGGGCAGGACAGGGCGGGTCAGCCCCAGCATTTT
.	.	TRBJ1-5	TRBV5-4	CASSLGGDSNQPQHF	TGTGCCAGCAGCTTGGGCGGGGACAGCAATCAGCCCCAGCATTTT
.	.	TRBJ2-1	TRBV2	CASSGFPGLTPGLQFF	TGTGCCAGCAGTGGATTCCCGGGACTCACTCCTGGGTTGCAGTTCTTC
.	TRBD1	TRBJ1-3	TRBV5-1	CASSWGQERSTIYF	TGCGCCAGCAGCTGGGGACAGGAGCGCTCCACCATATATTTT
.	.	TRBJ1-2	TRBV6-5	CASSYSRLGGYTF	TGTGCCAGCAGTTACTCGAGACTCGGTGGCTACACCTTC
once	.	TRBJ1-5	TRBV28	CASSDGGRTLYSNQPQHF	TGTGCCAGCAGCGATGGAGGCCGGACGCTTTATAGCAATCAGCCCCAGCATTTT
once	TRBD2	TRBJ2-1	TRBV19	CASSMRGTSVSEQFF	TGTGCCAGTAGTATGAGGGGGACTAGTGTAAGTGAGCAGTTCTTC
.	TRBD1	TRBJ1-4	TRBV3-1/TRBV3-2	CASSQRTGLGEKLFF	TGTGCCAGCAGCCAGAGGACAGGGCTAGGAGAAAAACTGTTTTTT
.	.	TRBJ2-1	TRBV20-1	CSASVNNEQFF	TGCAGTGCTAGTGTCAACAATGAGCAGTTCTTC
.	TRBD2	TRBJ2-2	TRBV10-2	CASRSGGPRTGELFF	TGCGCCAGCAGGTCGGGGGGGCCACGCACCGGGGAGCTGTTTTTT
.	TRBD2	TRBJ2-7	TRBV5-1	CASSREGSYEQYF	TGCGCCAGCAGCCGGGAGGGGTCCTACGAGCAGTACTTC
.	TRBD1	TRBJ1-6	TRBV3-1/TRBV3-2	CASSPMGQGNSPLHF	TGTGCCAGCAGCCCAATGGGACAGGGGAATTCACCCCTCCACTTT
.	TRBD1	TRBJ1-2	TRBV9	CASSPWGQGDYGYTF	TGTGCCAGCAGCCCTTGGGGACAGGGAGACTATGGCTACACCTTC
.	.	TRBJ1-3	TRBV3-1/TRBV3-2	CASSRQVSGNTIYF	TGTGCCAGCAGCCGACAGGTCTCTGGAAACACCATATATTTT
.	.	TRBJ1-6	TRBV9	CASSVGNNSPLHF	TGTGCCAGCAGCGTTGGCAATAATTCACCCCTCCACTTT
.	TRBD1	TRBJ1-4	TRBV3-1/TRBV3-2	CASSPRDSRIEKLFF	TGTGCCAGCAGCCCGAGGGACAGTCGCATTGAAAAACTGTTTTTT
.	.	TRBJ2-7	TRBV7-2	CASVRRGGSPYEQYF	TGTGCCAGCGTACGGAGGGGGGGGAGTCCCTACGAGCAGTACTTC
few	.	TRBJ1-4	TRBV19	CASSSPGVQGKLFF	TGTGCCAGTAGTTCCCCGGGGGTTCAGGGAAAACTGTTTTTT
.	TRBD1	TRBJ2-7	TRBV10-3	CAITERTGGAPSYEQYF	TGTGCCATCACTGAGAGGACAGGGGGCGCCCCCTCCTACGAGCAGTACTTC
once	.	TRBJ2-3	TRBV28	CASSLKVAASTDTQYF	TGTGCCAGCAGTTTAAAAGTAGCGGCTAGCACAGATACGCAGTATTTT
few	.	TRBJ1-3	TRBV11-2	CASSRGASSGNTIYF	TGTGCCAGCAGCCGCGGGGCAAGCTCTGGAAACACCATATATTTT
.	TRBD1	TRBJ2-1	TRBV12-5	CATKGRQGDDEQFF	TGTGCTACCAAAGGGAGACAGGGCGACGATGAGCAGTTCTTC
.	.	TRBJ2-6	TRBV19	CASETGFSGANVLTF	TGTGCCAGCGAAACAGGGTTCTCTGGGGCCAACGTCCTGACTTTC